This T cell receptor (beta chain) was observed in a study of CD8 T cells in ankylosing spondylitis. Whole-study findings and limits: Ankylosing spondylitis blood appeared to carry a characteristic TCR beta motif of 7 or 8 highly homologous variants.

Via MiXCR, TCRdb re-called the 5' RACE reads, giving one row per CDR3 protein. This table holds about 130,000 distinct CDR3 sequences, 17% found once. This CDR3 contains 12 residues. The J segment lost 9 bases and the V segment lost 8 bases, leaving 5 bases of the junction unmatched. For this clonotype: Its cognate antigen is unknown.

The origin of this receptor is a male donor with ankylosing spondylitis. Specimen: blood, either unsorted or a sorted T cell fraction (not recorded which). The V gene is TRBV12-3 or TRBV12-4, the J gene TRBJ2-2; 8 bases are a match to TRBD2. The CDR3, as DNA: TGTGCCAGCGGTAGCGGGACGAGGGAGCTGTTTTTT. Its translation: CASGSGTRELFF.